The rows below give T cell receptor beta chains drawn from one sample of a study of vaccination effects on CD4 cells after COVID-19. Some clones are missing from TCRdb's copy, which holds only in-frame ones; the method was immunoSEQ multiplex PCR. The data hold 45,000 to 75,000 clones, with about 83% observed a single time. These receptors' targets are unknown. Here the sequenced sample was CD4+ T cells from PBMCs cultured without peptide, taken before COVID-19 vaccination. These receptors were taken from a human donor who received a COVID-19 vaccine. The CDR3 runs from the conserved cysteine through the conserved F or W. The order of the fields is D gene, clone size, V gene, J gene, CDR3 protein, CDR3 DNA. The D gene is left open where the match is weak. Clone size is not always given. Where it is, it says once, few, many or a class for expanded clones.

D gene: -
clone size: -
V gene: TRBV24-1
J gene: TRBJ1-6
CDR3 protein: CATSEGNSPLHF
CDR3 DNA: TGTGCCACCAGTGAGGGGAATTCACCCCTCCACTTT

D gene: -
clone size: -
V gene: TRBV5-1
J gene: TRBJ2-1
CDR3 protein: CASTVTSPVEYNEQFF
CDR3 DNA: TGCGCCAGCACCGTGACCAGTCCGGTCGAATACAATGAGCAGTTCTTC

D gene: TRBD2
clone size: -
V gene: TRBV3-1/TRBV3-2
J gene: TRBJ2-5
CDR3 protein: CASRNSGVEETQYF
CDR3 DNA: TGTGCCAGCAGGAATAGCGGGGTTGAGGAGACCCAGTACTTC

D gene: TRBD1
clone size: -
V gene: TRBV24-1
J gene: TRBJ2-6
CDR3 protein: CATSDSAGTGAAGANVLTF
CDR3 DNA: TGTGCCACCAGTGATTCCGCCGGGACAGGGGCGGCTGGGGCCAACGTCCTGACTTTC

D gene: -
clone size: -
V gene: TRBV5-6
J gene: TRBJ2-3
CDR3 protein: CASSLDPDTQYF
CDR3 DNA: TGTGCCAGCAGCTTGGACCCAGATACGCAGTATTTT

D gene: -
clone size: -
V gene: TRBV6-5
J gene: TRBJ1-1
CDR3 protein: CASRPRQAVEAFF
CDR3 DNA: TGTGCCAGCAGGCCCAGACAGGCGGTTGAAGCTTTCTTT

D gene: -
clone size: -
V gene: TRBV7-2
J gene: TRBJ2-5
CDR3 protein: CASSLSLPETQYF
CDR3 DNA: TGTGCCAGCAGCTTATCTCTCCCGGAGACCCAGTACTTC

D gene: TRBD2
clone size: -
V gene: TRBV28
J gene: TRBJ2-5
CDR3 protein: CASSLSVWRGAQETQYF
CDR3 DNA: TGTGCCAGCAGTTTAAGCGTGTGGCGGGGGGCTCAAGAGACCCAGTACTTC

D gene: -
clone size: -
V gene: TRBV2
J gene: TRBJ2-1
CDR3 protein: CASSSRGGASYNEQFF
CDR3 DNA: TGTGCCAGCTCCTCAAGAGGGGGGGCATCCTACAATGAGCAGTTCTTC

D gene: -
clone size: -
V gene: TRBV30
J gene: TRBJ1-6
CDR3 protein: CAWSTQRASSYNSPLHF
CDR3 DNA: TGTGCCTGGAGTACCCAGAGGGCTAGTTCCTATAATTCACCCCTCCACTTT

D gene: -
clone size: -
V gene: TRBV7-9
J gene: TRBJ1-2
CDR3 protein: CASSLNVANYGYTF
CDR3 DNA: TGTGCCAGCAGCTTAAACGTAGCTAACTATGGCTACACCTTC

D gene: -
clone size: -
V gene: TRBV30
J gene: TRBJ1-1
CDR3 protein: CAWSRIGANTEAFF
CDR3 DNA: TGTGCCTGGAGCCGTATAGGAGCGAACACTGAAGCTTTCTTT

D gene: -
clone size: -
V gene: TRBV10-1
J gene: TRBJ1-3
CDR3 protein: CASSDLGGNTIYF
CDR3 DNA: TGCGCCAGCAGTGATCTGGGTGGAAACACCATATATTTT

D gene: TRBD2
clone size: few
V gene: TRBV5-1
J gene: TRBJ2-5
CDR3 protein: CASSLILAGGTQYF
CDR3 DNA: TGCGCCAGCAGCTTGATACTAGCGGGAGGGACCCAGTACTTC

D gene: -
clone size: few
V gene: TRBV5-1
J gene: TRBJ1-1
CDR3 protein: CASSSTSSDTEAFF
CDR3 DNA: TGCGCCAGCAGCTCGACATCTTCGGACACTGAAGCTTTCTTT

D gene: -
clone size: -
V gene: TRBV29-1
J gene: TRBJ1-3
CDR3 protein: CSVEMPVDRGNTIYF
CDR3 DNA: TGCAGCGTTGAAATGCCTGTGGACCGGGGAAACACCATATATTTT

D gene: -
clone size: -
V gene: TRBV7-6
J gene: TRBJ2-5
CDR3 protein: CASSLAPWETQYF
CDR3 DNA: TGTGCCAGCAGCTTAGCGCCTTGGGAGACCCAGTACTTC

D gene: -
clone size: -
V gene: TRBV18
J gene: TRBJ1-3
CDR3 protein: CASSPPFDSGNTIYF
CDR3 DNA: TGTGCCAGCTCACCACCTTTTGACTCTGGAAACACCATATATTTT

D gene: -
clone size: -
V gene: TRBV24-1
J gene: TRBJ1-1
CDR3 protein: CATSAADQNTEAFF
CDR3 DNA: TGTGCCACCAGTGCGGCAGACCAGAACACTGAAGCTTTCTTT

D gene: TRBD1
clone size: -
V gene: TRBV11-2
J gene: TRBJ2-4
CDR3 protein: CASSTGTGNIQYF
CDR3 DNA: TGTGCCAGCAGCACCGGGACAGGGAACATTCAGTACTTC

D gene: -
clone size: -
V gene: TRBV12-5
J gene: TRBJ1-6
CDR3 protein: CASDRWDQSGPIYYNSPLHF
CDR3 DNA: TGTGCTAGTGATCGCTGGGACCAATCAGGCCCAATCTATTATAATTCACCCCTCCACTTT

D gene: -
clone size: few
V gene: TRBV7-7
J gene: TRBJ2-1
CDR3 protein: CASSHDSSIYNEQFF
CDR3 DNA: TGTGCCAGCAGCCACGACAGTAGTATCTACAATGAGCAGTTCTTC

D gene: -
clone size: -
V gene: TRBV7-2
J gene: TRBJ1-6
CDR3 protein: CASSPRVNSPLHF
CDR3 DNA: TGTGCCAGCAGCCCACGGGTAAACTCACCCCTCCACTTT

D gene: -
clone size: -
V gene: TRBV3-1/TRBV3-2
J gene: TRBJ2-2
CDR3 protein: CASSLNGRNTGELFF
CDR3 DNA: TGTGCCAGCAGCCTCAATGGGCGTAACACCGGGGAGCTGTTTTTT

D gene: TRBD1
clone size: -
V gene: TRBV7-3
J gene: TRBJ1-2
CDR3 protein: CASSSLGSGGVPPYGYTF
CDR3 DNA: TGTGCCAGCAGCTCGCTAGGGTCAGGGGGTGTCCCTCCATATGGCTACACCTTC

D gene: TRBD1
clone size: -
V gene: TRBV18
J gene: TRBJ1-1
CDR3 protein: CASSPEGATAEAFF
CDR3 DNA: TGTGCCAGCTCACCGGAGGGGGCAACGGCTGAAGCTTTCTTT

D gene: -
clone size: few
V gene: TRBV2
J gene: TRBJ1-5
CDR3 protein: CASSYIYSNQPQHF
CDR3 DNA: TGTGCCAGCAGTTATATTTATAGCAATCAGCCCCAGCATTTT

D gene: TRBD1
clone size: -
V gene: TRBV2
J gene: TRBJ2-6
CDR3 protein: CASSGDRLLSGANVLTF
CDR3 DNA: TGTGCCAGCAGTGGGGACAGGTTACTCTCTGGGGCCAACGTCCTGACTTTC

D gene: -
clone size: -
V gene: TRBV27
J gene: TRBJ1-2
CDR3 protein: CASSFSGDNYGYTF
CDR3 DNA: TGTGCCAGCAGTTTCTCAGGGGATAACTATGGCTACACCTTC

D gene: -
clone size: -
V gene: TRBV6-5
J gene: TRBJ1-2
CDR3 protein: CASSYSRAGSYGYTF
CDR3 DNA: TGTGCCAGCAGTTACTCGAGGGCAGGTTCCTATGGCTACACCTTC

D gene: -
clone size: -
V gene: TRBV24-1
J gene: TRBJ2-6
CDR3 protein: CATSGTMSSGANVLTF
CDR3 DNA: TGTGCCACCAGTGGGACAATGAGCTCTGGGGCCAACGTCCTGACTTTC

D gene: -
clone size: -
V gene: TRBV6-1
J gene: TRBJ1-3
CDR3 protein: CASSESFKSSGNTIYF
CDR3 DNA: TGTGCCAGCAGTGAATCGTTTAAGAGCTCTGGAAACACCATATATTTT

D gene: -
clone size: -
V gene: TRBV10-2
J gene: TRBJ1-6
CDR3 protein: CASSEVADNSPLHF
CDR3 DNA: TGCGCCAGCAGTGAGGTGGCAGATAATTCACCCCTCCACTTT

D gene: TRBD1
clone size: few
V gene: TRBV6-6
J gene: TRBJ2-2
CDR3 protein: CASSPGQGIAGELFF
CDR3 DNA: TGTGCCAGCAGTCCGGGACAGGGGATCGCCGGGGAGCTGTTTTTT

D gene: -
clone size: -
V gene: TRBV6-1
J gene: TRBJ2-5
CDR3 protein: CASSENGVRQETQYF
CDR3 DNA: TGTGCCAGCAGTGAAAACGGGGTTCGCCAAGAGACCCAGTACTTC

D gene: -
clone size: -
V gene: TRBV24-1
J gene: TRBJ1-2
CDR3 protein: CATSDGRGPRYGYTF
CDR3 DNA: TGTGCCACCAGTGACGGGCGGGGTCCTCGCTATGGCTACACCTTC

D gene: -
clone size: once
V gene: TRBV9
J gene: TRBJ1-1
CDR3 protein: CASNPVPRGHTEAFF
CDR3 DNA: TGTGCCAGCAACCCCGTCCCTCGGGGACACACTGAAGCTTTCTTT

D gene: TRBD2
clone size: -
V gene: TRBV18
J gene: TRBJ2-2
CDR3 protein: CASSPQLAGTAGELFF
CDR3 DNA: TGTGCCAGCTCACCACAATTAGCGGGGACTGCCGGGGAGCTGTTTTTT

D gene: TRBD2
clone size: -
V gene: TRBV14
J gene: TRBJ2-2
CDR3 protein: CASSQGLAGYTGELFF
CDR3 DNA: TGTGCCAGCAGCCAGGGACTAGCGGGATACACCGGGGAGCTGTTTTTT

D gene: -
clone size: -
V gene: TRBV7-2
J gene: TRBJ1-5
CDR3 protein: CASSSSRGRGNQPQHF
CDR3 DNA: TGTGCCAGCAGCTCCTCCCGGGGGCGAGGCAATCAGCCCCAGCATTTT

D gene: -
clone size: -
V gene: TRBV5-1
J gene: TRBJ1-2
CDR3 protein: CASSLAGYGYTF
CDR3 DNA: TGCGCCAGCAGCTTGGCCGGGTATGGCTACACCTTC